This passage covers 26 T cell receptor beta chains from one sample sequenced in a study of T cells in localized non-small cell lung cancer. Data came from immunoSEQ multiplex PCR; TCRdb stores just in-frame clones and leaves some out. The profile covers tens of thousands of clones, with 70% to 90% appearing a single time and 15% to 20% taken by the ten largest. Material: peripheral blood, obtained before any cancer treatment. The receptors come from a male donor older than 55 with stage III squamous cell lung carcinoma.

The chain combines TRBV6-1 with TRBJ2-7; the D gene is possibly TRBD1 (6 bases). Germline V gives CDR1 MNHNS, CDR2 SASEGT. V was pared by 4 bases and J by 0 bases, with 13 bases between. This CDR3 spans 15 amino acids. The CDR3 nucleotides read TGTGCCAGCAGTGCCCGGGACACCAGCTCCTACGAGCAGTACTTC. This gives the protein CASSARDTSSYEQYF.

Within the sample, this clone is medium-sized. The chain couples TRBV11-2 to TRBJ1-1; D perhaps matches TRBD1 (6 bases). Per germline, CDR1 SGHAT and CDR2 FQNNGV. The CDR3 is 14 residues long. V lost 5 bases, J lost 6 bases, and 16 bases lay in between. The DNA for the CDR3 is TGTGCCAGCAGCGCGACAACAGGGTTCGCTGAAGCTTTCTTT. It encodes CASSATTGFAEAFF.

The chain carries TRBV11-2 and TRBJ1-3; D is unresolved. Germline loops: CDR1 SGHAT, CDR2 FQNNGV. Trimming took off 2 bases at V and 7 bases at J, with 18 bases between the two ends. The CDR3 has 16 amino acids. The CDR3 loop is CASSLSLVGAKNTIYF. CDR3 sequence (DNA): TGTGCCAGCAGCTTATCCCTTGTGGGCGCGAAGAACACCATATATTTT. Full variable domain (outside the CDR3, taken from reference TRBV11-2 and TRBJ1-3): EAGVAQSPRYKIIEKRQSVAFWCNPISGHATLYWYQQILGQGPKLLIQFQNNGVVDDSQLPKDRFSAERLKGVDSTLKIQPAKLEDSAVYLCASSLSLVGAKNTIYFGEGSWLTVV.

The rearrangement joins TRBV6-1 to TRBJ1-2; D is perhaps TRBD1 (6 bases). CDR1 is MNHNS, CDR2 SASEGT, per germline. The CDR3 loop spans 13 amino acids. The ends were cut back, 6 bases at V and 3 bases at J, with 11 bases in the middle. The CDR3 region has the DNA TGTGCCAGCAGCCCACAGGGTGACTATGGCTACACCTTC. This gives the protein CASSPQGDYGYTF.

This rearrangement joins TRBV6-1 to TRBJ1-3; D gene ambiguous. CDR1 is MNHNS and CDR2 is SASEGT in the germline V gene. The CDR3 loop spans 15 amino acids. V was shortened by 8 bases and J by 0 bases, with 14 bases between the two germline ends. The CDR3 spells CASGLPAFSGNTIYF. CDR3 nucleotides: TGTGCCAGCGGCCTCCCTGCCTTCTCTGGAAACACCATATATTTT.

The chain combines TRBV28 with TRBJ2-7, with 8 nucleotides matching TRBD1. From germline, CDR1 is MDHEN and CDR2 SYDVKM. There are 14 residues in the CDR3. Losses at the gene ends were 4 bases for V and 2 bases for J; bases not matched to a gene: 4. The CDR3: CASSSTTGAYEQYF. The CDR3 nucleotides are TGTGCCAGCAGTTCTACGACAGGGGCCTACGAGCAGTACTTC.

This chain links TRBV19 with TRBJ1-5; 8 bases fit TRBD1. Germline V CDR1 and CDR2: LNHDA, SQIVND (reference sequence). The J segment lost 5 bases and the V segment lost 8 bases, leaving 11 bases of the junction unmatched. The CDR3 covers 15 residues. CDR3 loop: CASSTKPDRDQPQHF. The CDR3 region has the DNA TGTGCCAGTTCCACCAAACCGGACAGGGATCAGCCCCAGCATTTT.

V and J are TRBV28 and TRBJ2-2; D gene ambiguous. In germline, CDR1 is MDHEN, CDR2 SYDVKM. The V end was cut by 3 bases, the J end by 6 bases, with 11 bases between. The CDR3 sequence is 14 residues long. The CDR3 loop is CASSFPTVAGELFF. The CDR3 region has the DNA TGTGCCAGCAGTTTCCCCACAGTTGCCGGGGAGCTGTTTTTT.

The rearrangement links TRBV21-1 to TRBJ2-5. TRBV21-1 is labeled a pseudogene. CDR3 size: 15 residues. CDR3 sequence reads: CASSKSGTVQETQYF. The DNA for the CDR3 is TGTGCCAGCAGCAAATCCGGGACGGTTCAAGAGACCCAGTACTTC.

The V gene is TRBV7-9, the J gene TRBJ2-2, with 8 bases identical to TRBD1. Germline values: CDR1 SEHNR, CDR2 FQNEAQ (reference sequence). This CDR3 is built from 15 residues. V lost 7 bases to trimming and J lost 4 bases; unmatched junction nucleotides: 8. The chain's CDR3 is CASTQGARSTGELFF. The DNA for the CDR3 is TGTGCCAGCACCCAGGGGGCTAGATCCACCGGGGAGCTGTTTTTT.

In the case of this clone: Other DNA sequences of this sample code for an identical CDR3. The chain joins TRBV6-5 to TRBJ1-1; no clear D. CDR1 MNHEY and CDR2 SVGAGI come from the germline V gene. Trimming removed 0 bases from V and 3 bases from J, with 11 bases in between. The CDR3 totals 15 residues. This CDR3 is CASSYSPGGDTEAFF. CDR3 sequence (DNA): TGTGCCAGCAGTTACTCTCCCGGAGGAGACACTGAAGCTTTCTTT.

The count of this clone is one. V and J are TRBV7-6 and TRBJ1-1; 7 nucleotides line up with TRBD1. CDR3 length: 13 amino acids. Germline V lookup: CDR1 SGHVS, CDR2 FNYEAQ. The V segment lost 0 bases and the J segment 12 bases; nucleotides outside the gene matches: 7. In DNA, the CDR3 is TGTGCCAGCAGCTTAGCTAGCCAGGGGGTTCCTTTCTTT. It encodes CASSLASQGVPFF. The full variable domain, rest sourced from reference TRBV7-6 and TRBJ1-1, is GAGVSQSPRYKVTKRGQDVALRCDPISGHVSLYWYRQALGQGPEFLTYFNYEAQQDKSGLPNDRFSAERPEGSISTLTIQRTEQRDSAMYRCASSLASQGVPFFGQGTRLTVV.

The chain links TRBV15 to TRBJ1-3; D is possibly TRBD1 (5 bases). The CDR3 has 15 residues. CDR1 is LNHNV and CDR2 is YYDKDF in the germline V gene (reference sequence). With 3 bases removed from V and 2 bases from J, the gap between germline ends came to 11 bases. The CDR3 region is CATSSAWGAGNTIYF. The CDR3 DNA reads as TGTGCCACCAGCAGCGCCTGGGGGGCTGGAAACACCATATATTTT.

This chain uses TRBV19 with TRBJ2-4, with D maybe TRBD1 (5 bases). The CDR3 sequence is 16 residues long. The V and J ends lost 2 bases and 0 bases respectively, with 11 bases between them. Germline-derived CDR1 and CDR2 are LNHDA and SQIVND (reference sequence). The CDR3 coding sequence is TGTGCCAGTAGTATAAAACAGGCCGAAGCCAAAAACATTCAGTACTTC. Its protein product is CASSIKQAEAKNIQYF.

The gene calls are TRBV19 and TRBJ2-3; TRBD2 aligns across 7 bases. The CDR3 is made up of 14 amino acids. The germline V gene has CDR1 LNHDA and CDR2 SQIVND (reference sequence). J was trimmed by 2 bases and V by 4 bases; bases with no gene match: 3. CDR3 DNA sequence: TGTGCCAGTAGTACTAGCGGAAACACAGATACGCAGTATTTT. Translation: CASSTSGNTDTQYF.

The chain couples TRBV19 to TRBJ1-1; no firm D call. The CDR3 spans 15 residues. V dropped 1 base and J dropped 5 bases, with 14 bases sitting between them. The germline V gene encodes CDR1 LNHDA and CDR2 SQIVND (reference sequence). The CDR3 DNA follows: TGTGCCAGTAGTATAGTATTGGGGTTGGGGACTGAAGCTTTCTTT. Translated: CASSIVLGLGTEAFF.

This rearrangement joins TRBV9 to TRBJ2-7, with TRBD2 matching over 10 bases. Trimming removed 3 bases from V and 3 bases from J; junction bases left unmatched: 6. This CDR3 is 15 amino acids long. Per germline, CDR1 SGDLS and CDR2 YYNGEE. This chain's CDR3 is CASSASGTSDYEQYF. The CDR3 nucleotides read TGTGCCAGCAGCGCCTCCGGGACTAGCGACTACGAGCAGTACTTC.

Here the CDR3 DNA reads TGTGCCAGCAGCTTCTACCTACAGGGAAGTCCCAAAAACATTCAGTACTTC. This gives the protein CASSFYLQGSPKNIQYF. The chain recombines TRBV11-2 with TRBJ2-4; perhaps TRBD1 as D (6 bases). This CDR3 spans 17 amino acids. The germline gives CDR1 SGHAT, CDR2 FQNNGV. Trimming left V 3 bases short and J 2 bases short, with 17 bases between.

This clone was seen once. This chain links TRBV19 with TRBJ1-2, with a tentative D call TRBD1 (5 bases). This CDR3 is built from 13 residues. V lost 6 bases and J lost 4, with 12 bases in between. Germline CDR1 is LNHDA and CDR2 is SQIVND (reference sequence). Here the CDR3 reads CASRVQGGYGYTF. In nucleotides, the CDR3 is TGTGCCAGTAGGGTCCAGGGAGGCTATGGCTACACCTTC.

The chain combines TRBV11-2 with TRBJ2-1, with D unresolved. CDR1 is SGHAT and CDR2 is FQNNGV in the germline V gene. V was pared by 1 base and J by 12 bases, with 13 bases between. The CDR3 has 13 residues. CDR3 sequence reads: CASSLGPPNPQFF. The CDR3, as DNA: TGTGCCAGCAGCTTAGGTCCCCCAAATCCGCAGTTCTTC.

This chain joins TRBV29-1 and TRBJ1-1, with TRBD1 identical over 9 bases. Germline CDR1 SQVTM, CDR2 ANQGSEA. This CDR3 has 14 amino acids. J gave up 4 bases and V 4 bases, and 7 bases lay outside the gene matches. In nucleotides, the CDR3 is TGCAGCGTTGGGGACAGGGTTTATGTCACTGAAGCTTTCTTT. Its protein is CSVGDRVYVTEAFF. Full variable domain (remainder filled in from reference TRBV29-1 and TRBJ1-1): SAVISQKPSRDICQRGTSLTIQCQVDSQVTMMFWYRQQPGQSLTLIATANQGSEATYESGFVIDKFPISRPNLTFSTLTVSNMSPEDSSIYLCSVGDRVYVTEAFFGQGTRLTVV.

The gene calls are TRBV5-1 and TRBJ2-6; D could derive from TRBD1 or TRBD2 (5 bases each). CDR1 is SGHRS and CDR2 is YFSETQ in the germline V gene. V was clipped by 0 bases and J by 0 bases, with 10 bases between them. There are 17 residues in the CDR3. The CDR3 DNA is TGCGCCAGCAGCTTGGTTCCAGGGAGCTCTGGGGCCAACGTCCTGACTTTC. Amino acids: CASSLVPGSSGANVLTF.

The chain joins TRBV30 to TRBJ1-2; D is undetermined. The CDR3 contains 13 residues. Germline assignment: CDR1 GTSNPN and CDR2 SVGIG (reference sequence). V was trimmed by 1 base and J by 8 bases, leaving 14 bases between them. The DNA for the CDR3 is TGTGCCTGGAGTGATAAGTCAGGCAAAGGCTACACCTTC. Its protein product is CAWSDKSGKGYTF. Full variable domain (rest looked up from reference TRBV30 and TRBJ1-2): SQTIHQWPATLVQPVGSPLSLECTVEGTSNPNLYWYRQAAGRGLQLLFYSVGIGQISSEVPQNLSASRPQDRQFILSSKKLLLSDSGFYLCAWSDKSGKGYTFGSGTRLTVV.

This chain connects TRBV9 to TRBJ1-2, with unresolved D. Trimming left V 6 bases short and J 3 bases short, with 18 bases between. This CDR3 has 15 residues. In germline, CDR1 is SGDLS, CDR2 YYNGEE. The CDR3 sequence is CASKGWGLRYYGYTF. CDR3 sequence (DNA): TGTGCCAGCAAGGGATGGGGTCTGAGGTACTATGGCTACACCTTC.

The genes are TRBV6-6 and TRBJ1-1, with D unclear. The CDR3 is 14 amino acids. Trimming removed 0 bases at V and 6 bases at J, with 11 bases between. Germline values: CDR1 MNHNY, CDR2 SVGAGI (reference sequence). As DNA, the CDR3 is TGTGCCAGCAGTTACTCGGAGCTCCGGGCTGAAGCTTTCTTT. This sequence encodes CASSYSELRAEAFF.

The chain combines TRBV29-1 with TRBJ2-7, with D uncertain. The germline gives CDR1 SQVTM, CDR2 ANQGSEA. The CDR3 runs 11 residues. V shed 4 bases and J shed 3 bases, with 7 bases lying between them. CDR3 bases: TGCAGCGTTGCCCTCAGCTACGAGCAGTACTTC. It translates to CSVALSYEQYF.